Below, 8 T cell receptor beta chains from the same sample are listed, as sequenced in a study of early T cells in non-severe SARS-CoV-2 infection. A single record per CDR3 protein comes from TCRdb applying MiXCR to the 5' RACE reads. The sample holds around 28,000 distinct CDR3 sequences, 5.7% seen once. The source material was whole blood. Every receptor here comes from an adult who was a healthcare worker with PCR-confirmed SARS-CoV-2 infection or an uninfected control (not recorded which).

This clonotype occurred a few times. V usage is TRBV5-5 and J usage is TRBJ2-2; D could derive from TRBD1 or TRBD2 (7 bases each). V was shortened by 4 bases and J by 5 bases, with 18 bases between the two germline ends. The germline V gene has CDR1 SGHKS and CDR2 YYEKEE (reference sequence). This CDR3 has 16 amino acids. The CDR3 region is CASSPQGGQGTGELFF. The DNA of the CDR3 is TGTGCCAGCAGCCCCCAGGGGGGGCAGGGTACCGGGGAGCTGTTTTTT.

The chain joins TRBV20-1 to TRBJ2-2; D uncertain. The germline CDR1 and CDR2 sequences are DFQATT and SNEGSKA (reference sequence). The CDR3 sequence is 13 residues long. The V end lost 0 bases, the J end lost 1 base, and 3 bases lay between the germline ends. CDR3 loop: CSARDRNTGELFF. The DNA for the CDR3 is TGCAGTGCTAGAGATCGGAACACCGGGGAGCTGTTTTTT.

The genes are TRBV4-2 and TRBJ1-4; TRBD1 matches at 7 bases. The V segment lost 3 bases and the J segment 8 bases; nucleotides outside the gene matches: 12. Germline loops: CDR1 LGHNA, CDR2 YNFKEQ. CDR3 length equals 16 residues. CDR3 nucleotide sequence: TGTGCCAGCAGCCAGGAACCCAGGGGGGAGTACGAAAAACTGTTTTTT. Its translation: CASSQEPRGEYEKLFF.

This clonotype was seen at least ten times. The gene calls are TRBV20-1 and TRBJ1-6; TRBD1 might be the D (5 bases). Germline CDR1 DFQATT, CDR2 SNEGSKA (reference sequence). Trimming stripped 0 bases from V and 7 bases from J, with 10 bases between. The CDR3 has 14 residues. The CDR3 nucleotides read TGCAGTGCTAGAGAAAAGGCAGGGAATTCACCCCTCCACTTT. Residues: CSAREKAGNSPLHF.

Ten or more counts support this clonotype. The V call is TRBV27, the J call TRBJ2-3; TRBD2 might be the D (6 bases). The CDR3 is 16 amino acids. V gave up 4 bases and J gave up 1 base, with 15 bases separating them. Germline values: CDR1 MNHEY, CDR2 SMNVEV (reference sequence). The CDR3 DNA sequence: TGTGCCAGCAGTTGGTTGCGGGGACCTGGCACAGATACGCAGTATTTT. Its protein is CASSWLRGPGTDTQYF.

This clonotype has at least ten counts. The chain combines TRBV10-3 with TRBJ2-7; D possibly corresponds to TRBD2 (6 bases). The V end lost 10 bases, the J end lost 5 bases, and 15 bases lay between the germline ends. The CDR3 sequence is 12 residues long. CDR1 ENHRY and CDR2 SYGVKD come from the germline V gene. The CDR3 DNA follows: TGTGCCACCCGGCGGGATGTCGACGAGCAGTACTTC. Translating it yields CATRRDVDEQYF.

In nucleotides, the CDR3 is TGTGCCAGCAGTTTGACTAGCGGTTTTAAAGAGACCCAGTACTTC. It specifies CASSLTSGFKETQYF. The rearrangement links TRBV28 to TRBJ2-5, with TRBD2 matching over 9 bases. V lost 3 bases to trimming and J lost 3 bases; unmatched junction nucleotides: 5. The CDR3 is 15 residues long. Germline CDR1 is MDHEN and CDR2 is SYDVKM.

The chain combines TRBV25-1 with TRBJ2-2; D is perhaps TRBD2 (6 bases). The V gene's germline CDR1 is MGHDK and CDR2 SYGVNS. Trimming stripped 1 base from V and 2 bases from J, with 11 bases between. The CDR3 has 16 amino acids. The CDR3 sequence is CASSESAGINTGELFF. DNA of the CDR3: TGTGCCAGCAGTGAATCCGCGGGGATTAACACCGGGGAGCTGTTTTTT.